These 18 T cell receptor beta chains were all obtained from the same sample, sequenced in a study of blood T cell repertoires in COVID-19. Some clones are missing from TCRdb's copy, which holds only in-frame ones; the method was immunoSEQ multiplex PCR. The profile shows a few hundred thousand clones, roughly 85% of them singletons. Specimen: peripheral blood. All receptors come from a woman aged 70-85 years with COVID-19, enrolled during active disease.

V is TRBV5-6 and J is TRBJ2-1; no reliable D call. Germline V gives CDR1 SGHDT, CDR2 YYEEEE. Between the trimmed V and J ends, which lost 1 base and 9 bases, there was a span of 11 bases. This CDR3 spans 13 amino acids. The CDR3, as DNA: TGTGCCAGCAGCTTGATGGTCGGTAGTGAGCAGTTCTTC. Its translation: CASSLMVGSEQFF. Supplemented by reference TRBV5-6 and TRBJ2-1, the full variable domain reads DAGVTQSPTHLIKTRGQQVTLRCSPKSGHDTVSWYQQALGQGPQFIFQYYEEEERQRGNFPDRFSGHQFPNYSSELNVNALLLGDSALYLCASSLMVGSEQFFGPGTRLTVL.

V is TRBV11-2 and J is TRBJ2-7; D is uncertain. CDR1 SGHAT and CDR2 FQNNGV come from the germline V gene. This CDR3 contains 12 residues. With 1 base removed from V and 4 bases from J, the gap between germline ends came to 5 bases. CDR3 sequence: CASSLVRYEQYF. The CDR3 bases are TGTGCCAGCAGCTTAGTTCGTTACGAGCAGTACTTC.

CDR3 protein: CASSTLTLPETQYF. The CDR3 region has the DNA TGTGCCAGCAGTACCCTGACACTCCCGGAGACCCAGTACTTC. This chain uses TRBV27 with TRBJ2-5; D not certain. The CDR3 has 14 amino acids. Trimming removed 5 bases at V and 5 bases at J, with 15 bases between. The germline CDR1 and CDR2 sequences are MNHEY and SMNVEV (reference sequence).

V and J are TRBV19 and TRBJ1-4; tentative D call: TRBD1 (6 bases). V gave up 7 bases and J gave up 8 bases, with 20 bases separating them. The CDR3 runs 15 residues. The germline gives CDR1 LNHDA, CDR2 SQIVND (reference sequence). The CDR3 region is CASKSGGGAEEKLFF. The CDR3 DNA follows: TGTGCCAGTAAAAGCGGAGGGGGGGCAGAGGAAAAACTGTTTTTT. The whole variable domain, remainder taken from reference TRBV19 and TRBJ1-4, is DGGITQSPKYLFRKEGQNVTLSCEQNLNHDAMYWYRQDPGQGLRLIYYSQIVNDFQKGDIAEGYSVSREKKESFPLTVTSAQKNPTAFYLCASKSGGGAEEKLFFGSGTQLSVL.

The V and J genes are TRBV9 and TRBJ1-2; 7 bases align to TRBD1. The germline CDR1 and CDR2 sequences are SGDLS and YYNGEE. CDR3 length equals 14 residues. V was pared by 3 bases and J by 2 bases, with 4 bases of the junction left unmatched. The CDR3: CASSAPGGNYGYTF. DNA for the CDR3: TGTGCCAGCAGCGCCCCAGGGGGAAACTATGGCTACACCTTC.

This chain links TRBV4-3 with TRBJ1-1, with D possibly being TRBD1 (5 bases). The length of the CDR3 is 13 residues. The V end lost 2 bases, the J end lost 7 bases, and 11 bases lay between the germline ends. Germline V gene sequence: CDR1 LGHNA, CDR2 YSLEER. CDR3 sequence: CASSQSTQGEAFF. CDR3 DNA: TGCGCCAGCAGCCAATCAACGCAGGGTGAAGCTTTCTTT.

The V and J genes are TRBV6-5 and TRBJ2-7; the D gene is possibly TRBD2 (5 bases). The ends were cut back, 2 bases at V and 4 bases at J, with 9 bases in the middle. Germline values: CDR1 MNHEY, CDR2 SVGAGI. This CDR3 comprises 13 residues. CDR3 sequence: CASSYQRGYEQYF. For the CDR3, the DNA is TGTGCCAGCAGTTACCAACGAGGGTACGAGCAGTACTTC.

The V and J genes are TRBV6-2 or TRBV6-3 and TRBJ1-2; D not certain. The V gene lost 3 bases and the J gene lost 8 bases, with 10 bases spanning the gap. From germline, CDR1 is MNHEY and CDR2 SVGEGT. This CDR3 has 12 amino acids. The CDR3 here is CASSYRGGGYTF. As DNA, the CDR3 is TGTGCCAGCAGTTATCGGGGAGGCGGCTACACCTTC.

The CDR3 reads CASSRTGPNYGYTF. As DNA, the CDR3 is TGTGCCAGCAGCAGGACAGGTCCTAACTATGGCTACACCTTC. The gene calls are TRBV3-1 (or the pseudogene TRBV3-2) and TRBJ1-2; 7 nucleotides line up with TRBD1. The CDR3 consists of 14 residues. Germline CDR1 and CDR2: LGHDT and YNNKEL (reference sequence). The V and J ends lost 5 bases and 0 bases, in that order; junction bases with no gene match: 3.

The CDR3 here is CATSRDQATGAQPQHF. The CDR3 region has the DNA TGTGCCACCAGCAGAGATCAAGCCACAGGGGCTCAGCCCCAGCATTTT. The chain employs TRBV15 and TRBJ1-5, with 7 bases identical to TRBD1. The CDR3 sequence is 16 residues long. CDR1 is LNHNV, CDR2 YYDKDF, per germline (reference sequence). With V trimmed by 0 bases and J by 6 bases, 8 bases remained unmatched.

The chain recombines TRBV18 with TRBJ2-7; TRBD1 is a possible D gene (6 bases). This CDR3 comprises 17 residues. V was cut by 5 bases and J by 3 bases, with 23 bases left in between. The germline V gene encodes CDR1 KGHSH and CDR2 LQKENI. The CDR3 spells CASSSMDSLGLNYEQYF. In nucleotides, the CDR3 is TGTGCCAGCTCATCGATGGACAGCCTAGGACTTAACTACGAGCAGTACTTC.

The gene calls are TRBV19 and TRBJ1-6; 7 positions match TRBD1. The junction had 5 bases not matched to a gene; V was cut back by 1 base and J by 2 bases. The CDR3 is 17 amino acids. The V gene's germline CDR1 is LNHDA and CDR2 SQIVND (reference sequence). CDR3 sequence reads: CASSIAPTGAYNSPLHF. CDR3 DNA: TGTGCCAGTAGTATAGCCCCCACAGGGGCCTATAATTCACCCCTCCACTTT.

The J gene is TRBJ2-3, the V gene TRBV4-1, with D perhaps matching TRBD1 (5 bases). This CDR3 has 15 amino acids. V was cut by 2 bases and J by 3 bases, with 12 bases left in between. CDR1 and CDR2 from the germline V gene are MGHRA and YSYEKL. The CDR3 bases are TGCGCCAGCAGCCAATTCCAGGGTGCTACAGATACGCAGTATTTT. This encodes CASSQFQGATDTQYF.

V usage is TRBV19 and J usage is TRBJ1-2; 8 bases are a match to TRBD1. Unmatched junction bases numbered 9, after V lost 7 bases and J lost 8 bases. The CDR3 consists of 13 residues. Germline CDR1 LNHDA, CDR2 SQIVND (reference sequence). The CDR3, as DNA: TGTGCCAGTATTGTTCAGGGGGCGCGCGGCTACACCTTC. Translated, it gives CASIVQGARGYTF.

The chain is built from TRBV7-2 and TRBJ1-5, with D perhaps TRBD1 (6 bases). Between the trimmed V and J ends, which lost 5 bases and 5 bases, there was a span of 16 bases. CDR1 and CDR2 (germline): SGHTA, FQGNSA. CDR3 size: 15 residues. CDR3 DNA sequence: TGTGCCAGCAGCCGCTCCGGGCAGGGGTATCAGCCCCAGCATTTT. It specifies CASSRSGQGYQPQHF.

This chain links TRBV21-1 with TRBJ2-3; TRBD2, as called in the table, went unchecked against the DNA. TRBV21-1 is described as a pseudogene. This CDR3 is 16 amino acids long. The chain's CDR3 is CASSKGCGGAGDTQYF. The CDR3 nucleotides read TGTGCCAGCAGCAAAGGCTGTGGAGGGGCAGGGGATACGCAGTATTTT.

The V call is TRBV9, the J call TRBJ2-7; no firm D call. This CDR3 has 14 residues. The V gene's germline CDR1 is SGDLS and CDR2 YYNGEE. V lost 0 bases and J lost 0, with 7 bases in between. CDR3 DNA sequence: TGTGCCAGCAGCGTAGCTGGCACCTCCTACGAGCAGTACTTC. Amino acid sequence: CASSVAGTSYEQYF.

This clone was counted between two and nine times. The chain joins TRBV6-5 to TRBJ2-5; weak D call: TRBD2 (6 bases). Germline CDR1 reads MNHEY; CDR2 reads SVGAGI. The V and J ends lost 6 bases and 5 bases respectively, with 13 bases between them. CDR3 size: 13 residues. The CDR3 DNA follows: TGTGCCAGCAGCGGGACTTATTGGGAGACCCAGTACTTC. Translation: CASSGTYWETQYF.